The clone carrying this TCR beta chain showed up just once. Its antigen is undetermined. The run depth of the assay was deep. Splitting of each subset's genomic DNA was done evenly across several immunoSEQ plates. Generated by immunoSEQ multiplex PCR, the TCRdb table keeps only in-frame clones and is missing some. The table records about 1.9 million clones, just over 90% of them present only once. The entry originates in a study of shared clonotypes between healthy human individuals. Study background: Each donor's CD4 naive and CD4 memory cells filled three plates apiece, CD8 naive two, and CD8 memory one.

CD45RO-negative cells were positively selected for CCR7, leaving out terminally differentiated effector memory CD45RA+ cells. Study results and limitations: In general, naive subsets displayed greater estimated richness than memory subsets did.

Germline V gene sequence: CDR1 SGHVS, CDR2 FQNEAQ. The ends were cut back, 5 bases at V and 7 bases at J, with 20 bases in the middle. This CDR3 region has 15 residues. The chain joins TRBV7-8 to TRBJ1-2, with D possibly TRBD1 on 5 matching bases. The receptor was isolated from a man younger than 30 in good health. Some clones in this sample may be carry-over from other donors' samples. Input material: naive CD8+ T cells from PBMCs. CDR3 nucleotide sequence: TGTGCCAGCAGCGACCAACCCCTGCAGGGCACTGGCTACACCTTC. Residues: CASSDQPLQGTGYTF.